This passage covers 25 T cell receptor beta chains from one sample sequenced in a study of blood T cell dynamics during melanoma immunotherapy. The repertoire was sequenced with immunoSEQ multiplex PCR; TCRdb's copy has only in-frame clones and lacks some. The table lists under 2,500 clones, approximately 94% of them singletons. Documented time point: week 3, after first cycle of checkpoint inhibitor. This specimen consisted of effector memory CD8+ T cells from blood, obtained from a patient treated with checkpoint blockade. Every receptor here comes from a human donor with melanoma.

The J gene is TRBJ2-2, the V gene TRBV7-9; D not resolved. CDR1 and CDR2 (germline): SEHNR, FQNEAQ (reference sequence). This CDR3 spans 15 amino acids. V gave up 1 base and J gave up 3 bases, with 9 bases separating them. CDR3 region: CASSLEASHTGELFF. The CDR3 DNA reads as TGTGCCAGCAGCTTAGAGGCTTCACACACCGGGGAGCTGTTTTTT.

This clone came up once. This chain links TRBV7-3 with TRBJ2-7; TRBD1 is a possible D gene (6 bases). Germline CDR1 SGHTA, CDR2 FQGTGA. This CDR3 has 13 amino acids. V was pared by 4 bases and J by 5 bases, with 12 bases between. CDR3 DNA: TGTGCCAGCAGCTCAGGACAGCGTGACGAGCAGTACTTC. It specifies CASSSGQRDEQYF.

The V and J genes are TRBV27 and TRBJ1-2; D gene uncertain. The germline CDR1 and CDR2 sequences are MNHEY and SMNVEV (reference sequence). This CDR3 is built from 11 residues. V lost 4 bases, J lost 8 bases, and 8 bases lay in between. CDR3 DNA: TGTGCCAGCAGTTCCCCATTCGGCTACACCTTC. It translates to CASSSPFGYTF.

V is TRBV4-1 and J is TRBJ1-4, with 8 bases matching TRBD1. Germline V CDR1 and CDR2: MGHRA, YSYEKL. V was pared by 3 bases and J by 8 bases, with 11 bases of the junction left unmatched. CDR3 length: 16 amino acids. CDR3 nucleotide sequence: TGCGCCAGCAGCCATACACCGGACAGGGTGGGGGAAAAACTGTTTTTT. Translated, it gives CASSHTPDRVGEKLFF.

J is TRBJ1-4 and V is TRBV19, with D perhaps TRBD1 (5 bases). CDR3 length: 13 amino acids. Trimming removed 5 bases at V and 7 bases at J, with 11 bases between. CDR1 is LNHDA, CDR2 SQIVND, per germline (reference sequence). CDR3 region: CASSLGVFEKLFF. CDR3 in DNA: TGTGCCAGTAGTCTGGGGGTATTTGAAAAACTGTTTTTT.

V usage is TRBV27 and J usage is TRBJ1-1, with TRBD1 matching over 7 bases. V was pared by 0 bases and J by 4 bases, with 5 bases of the junction left unmatched. Germline CDR1 and CDR2: MNHEY and SMNVEV (reference sequence). The CDR3 length is 15 residues. The CDR3 nucleotides are TGTGCCAGCAGTTTATCGGTAGGGGGCGGCACTGAAGCTTTCTTT. Protein sequence: CASSLSVGGGTEAFF.

The chain couples TRBV2 to TRBJ2-1; perhaps TRBD2 as D (6 bases). Trimming removed 8 bases at V and 4 bases at J, with 9 bases between. The CDR3 is 12 amino acids. From germline, CDR1 is SNHLY and CDR2 FYNNEI. The CDR3 nucleotides are TGTGCCAGCGGCCTAGCGTACAATGAGCAGTTCTTC. Its protein product is CASGLAYNEQFF.

V is TRBV19 and J is TRBJ2-7; 7 nucleotides align to TRBD2. Trimming took 7 bases from V and 4 from J; bases not matched to a gene: 19. The V gene's germline CDR1 is LNHDA and CDR2 SQIVND (reference sequence). There are 17 residues in the CDR3. The CDR3 loop is CASKASLSGTAPYEQYF. Written as DNA, the CDR3 is TGTGCCAGTAAGGCCAGTCTCAGCGGGACCGCCCCTTACGAGCAGTACTTC.

The rearrangement uses TRBV30 and TRBJ2-1, with D unresolved. The CDR3 extends over 13 amino acids. V was shortened by 2 bases and J by 3 bases, with 8 bases between the two germline ends. Germline values: CDR1 GTSNPN, CDR2 SVGIG (reference sequence). The CDR3 protein is CAWSMYGYNEQFF. DNA of the CDR3: TGTGCCTGGAGTATGTATGGCTACAATGAGCAGTTCTTC.

This chain links TRBV28 with TRBJ2-7, with no clear D. In germline, CDR1 is MDHEN, CDR2 SYDVKM. This CDR3 is built from 12 residues. Trimming took 10 bases from V and 6 from J, leaving 16 bases between them. Here the CDR3 reads CATRSAGGEQYF. CDR3 in DNA: TGTGCCACCCGGTCCGCAGGTGGCGAGCAGTACTTC.

This sequence joins TRBV28 and TRBJ2-7, with D perhaps TRBD1 (6 bases). Trimming stripped 3 bases from V and 5 bases from J, with 17 bases between. The CDR3 runs to 15 residues. Germline CDR1 MDHEN, CDR2 SYDVKM. CDR3 sequence reads: CASSFWGQDTDEQYF. The CDR3 nucleotides are TGTGCCAGCAGTTTTTGGGGACAAGACACTGACGAGCAGTACTTC.

The rearrangement uses TRBV5-1 and TRBJ1-4; 7 bases align to TRBD1. Germline CDR1 reads SGHRS; CDR2 reads YFSETQ. This CDR3 region has 15 residues. The trim removed 3 bases at V and 0 bases at J, leaving 2 bases unmatched. CDR3: CASSYRGATNEKLFF. The CDR3 bases are TGCGCCAGCAGCTACAGGGGAGCAACTAATGAAAAACTGTTTTTT.

The V and J genes are TRBV28 and TRBJ2-3; 10 bases fit TRBD2. The CDR3 has 16 residues. Germline trimming cut 2 bases from V and 3 bases from J; bases unmatched to any gene: 5. From germline, CDR1 is MDHEN and CDR2 SYDVKM. CDR3 region: CASSLGASGRTDTQYF. The CDR3 coding sequence is TGTGCCAGCAGTTTAGGAGCTAGCGGGAGAACAGATACGCAGTATTTT.

This chain connects TRBV7-6 to TRBJ2-5; D tentatively fits TRBD1 or TRBD2 (5 bases each). The CDR3 is 15 amino acids. Germline CDR1 is SGHVS and CDR2 is FNYEAQ. V shed 5 bases and J shed 11 bases, with 24 bases lying between them. CDR3 in amino acids: CASSPFGTGIGEQYF. The CDR3 DNA is TGTGCCAGCAGCCCATTCGGGACCGGGATAGGGGAGCAGTACTTC.

The chain links TRBV5-5 to TRBJ1-5; the D gene is possibly TRBD1 (6 bases). Per germline, CDR1 SGHKS and CDR2 YYEKEE (reference sequence). The CDR3 runs 16 residues. The V end was cut by 4 bases, the J end by 6 bases, with 20 bases between. Here the CDR3 DNA reads TGTGCCAGCAGCAAGGACAGCCAACGCACGTCTCAGCCCCAGCATTTT. As protein: CASSKDSQRTSQPQHF.

This chain joins TRBV28 and TRBJ1-1; D gene uncertain. Deletions cut 5 bases from V and 6 bases from J, with 7 bases between. The CDR3 spans 11 residues. CDR1 is MDHEN and CDR2 is SYDVKM in the germline V gene. The CDR3 reads CASSISSEAFF. For the CDR3, the DNA is TGTGCCAGCAGTATTTCTTCTGAAGCTTTCTTT.

The rearrangement links TRBV29-1 to TRBJ2-1; D remains unclear. This CDR3 contains 14 residues. V gave up 3 bases and J gave up 5 bases, with 14 bases separating them. From germline, CDR1 is SQVTM and CDR2 ANQGSEA. The CDR3 region has the DNA TGCAGCGTTGAGGGTCCCACTTTCGACAATGAGCAGTTCTTC. Its protein product is CSVEGPTFDNEQFF.

The CDR3, as DNA: TGTGCCAGCAGCCTAACGACAAGCACCAAGCAGTTCTTC. Amino acids: CASSLTTSTKQFF. This chain links TRBV9 with TRBJ2-1; no clear D gene. This CDR3 has 13 amino acids. The germline CDR1 and CDR2 sequences are SGDLS and YYNGEE. Trimming cost V 4 bases and J 11 bases, with 16 bases left between them.

The V call is TRBV19, the J call TRBJ2-2; 9 bases agree with TRBD2. J was trimmed by 3 bases and V by 3 bases; bases with no gene match: 11. CDR1 LNHDA and CDR2 SQIVND come from the germline V gene (reference sequence). The CDR3 is 18 residues long. As DNA, the CDR3 is TGTGCCAGTAGTATTCGTAGGGCTAGCGGGATTCACACCGGGGAGCTGTTTTTT. It translates to CASSIRRASGIHTGELFF.

The rearrangement joins TRBV5-6 to TRBJ2-5; 9 bases align to TRBD1. TRBJ2-7 explains the end of the DNA better; the J call may be wrong. Looked up from germline, CDR1 is SGHDT and CDR2 is YYEEEE. The CDR3 consists of 16 residues. CDR3 in amino acids: CASSLAGTGLSLEQYF. In DNA, the CDR3 is TGTGCCAGCAGCTTGGCCGGGACAGGGCTTAGTCTCGAGCAGTACTTC.

The CDR3 sequence is CARDSLFNYGYTF. As DNA, the CDR3 is TGTGCCAGGGACAGCCTTTTCAACTATGGCTACACCTTC. This rearrangement joins TRBV6-1 to TRBJ1-2, with D possibly being TRBD1 (6 bases). The germline V gene has CDR1 MNHNS and CDR2 SASEGT. With 9 bases removed from V and 2 bases from J, the gap between germline ends came to 13 bases. The CDR3 contains 13 residues.

This clone was seen more than once but under ten times. This chain joins TRBV29-1 and TRBJ1-1; D is uncertain. The length of the CDR3 is 10 residues. Germline values: CDR1 SQVTM, CDR2 ANQGSEA. The ends were cut back, 7 bases at V and 0 bases at J, with 3 bases in the middle. CDR3 sequence reads: CSGVNTEAFF. The CDR3 nucleotides read TGCAGCGGGGTGAACACTGAAGCTTTCTTT.

With respect to this clone: The sample carries other DNA sequences with the same CDR3. The J gene is TRBJ2-5, the V gene TRBV5-1; 7 nucleotides line up with TRBD2. The germline V gene encodes CDR1 SGHRS and CDR2 YFSETQ. V was clipped by 3 bases and J by 5 bases; unmatched bases: 10. The length of the CDR3 is 15 residues. The CDR3 reads CASSWEGGPLETQYF. The DNA of the CDR3 is TGCGCCAGCAGCTGGGAGGGAGGGCCTCTGGAGACCCAGTACTTC.

The chain employs TRBV21-1 and TRBJ2-2. TRBV21-1 is noted as a pseudogene. The CDR3 extends over 13 amino acids. CDR3 residues: CASMVGLTGELFF. CDR3 nucleotide sequence: TGTGCCAGCATGGTTGGGTTGACCGGGGAGCTGTTTTTT.

This sequence joins TRBV13 and TRBJ1-5, with D unresolved. The CDR3 contains 14 residues. Germline V CDR1 and CDR2: PRHDT, FYEKMQ (reference sequence). Trimming left V 5 bases short and J 4 bases short, with 12 bases between. CDR3 sequence: CASSHGVGNQPQHF. The CDR3 nucleotides read TGTGCCAGCAGCCACGGGGTCGGGAATCAGCCCCAGCATTTT.